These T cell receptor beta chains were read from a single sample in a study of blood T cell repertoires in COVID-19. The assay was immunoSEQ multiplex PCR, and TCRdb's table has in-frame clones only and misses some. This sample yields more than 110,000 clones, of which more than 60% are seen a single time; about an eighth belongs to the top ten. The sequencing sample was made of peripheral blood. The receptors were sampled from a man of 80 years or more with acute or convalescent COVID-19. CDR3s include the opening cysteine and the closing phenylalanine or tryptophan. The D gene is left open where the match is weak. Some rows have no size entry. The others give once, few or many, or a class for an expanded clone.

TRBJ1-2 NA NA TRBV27 TGTGCCAGCAGCCTCTTCAGGGTAGCTAACTATGGCTACACCTTC CASSLFRVANYGYTF
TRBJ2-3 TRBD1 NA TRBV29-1 TGCAGCGTTGAACTACGGACAGGTGGCGATACGCAGTATTTT CSVELRTGGDTQYF
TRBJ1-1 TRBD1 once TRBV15 TGTGCCACCCAGGGACAGGCGAACACTGAAGCTTTCTTT CATQGQANTEAFF
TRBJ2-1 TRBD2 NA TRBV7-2 TGTGCCAGCAGCCCTCAGACTAGCGGGGGCCTAAATGAGCAGTTCTTC CASSPQTSGGLNEQFF
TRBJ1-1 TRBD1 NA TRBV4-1 TGCGCCAGCAGCCAAGCCCCCCGGGACAGGGATTCTGAAGCTTTCTTT CASSQAPRDRDSEAFF
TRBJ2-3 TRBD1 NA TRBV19 TGTGCCAGTAGTATCTCCGGGACAGGGGGCGGAGGGAATACGCAGTATTTT CASSISGTGGGGNTQYF
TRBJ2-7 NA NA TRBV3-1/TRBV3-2 TGTGCCAGCAGCCAAGGCTGGGGGGGCGGGGAGCAGTACTTC CASSQGWGGGEQYF
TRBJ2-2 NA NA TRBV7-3 TGTGCCAGCAGCGTACAGGGAGGGGAGCTGTTTTTT CASSVQGGELFF
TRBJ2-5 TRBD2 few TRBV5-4 TGTGCCAGCAGCCTCGGACTAGCGGGGGGGCAAGAGACCCAGTACTTC CASSLGLAGGQETQYF
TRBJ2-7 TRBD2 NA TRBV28 TGTGCCAGCAGTTTATATCTAGGCGCGGGGGGGCAAACTATGGACGAGCAGTACTTC CASSLYLGAGGQTMDEQYF
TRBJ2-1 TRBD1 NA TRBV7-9 TGTGCCAGCAGCTCGGGACAGCGAGGGAATGAGCAGTTCTTC CASSSGQRGNEQFF
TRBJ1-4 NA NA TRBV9 TGTGCCAGCAGCGCGGACGGGACACGGAATGAAAAACTGTTTTTT CASSADGTRNEKLFF
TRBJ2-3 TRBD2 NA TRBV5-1 TGCGCCAGCAGCCCGGAGGGGGGAGCTAGCGGGGGAACGCAGTATTTT CASSPEGGASGGTQYF
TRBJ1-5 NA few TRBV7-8 TGTGCCAGCTCCGAGTCGAGTGGGGGCTGGGGCAATCAGCCCCAGCATTTT CASSESSGGWGNQPQHF
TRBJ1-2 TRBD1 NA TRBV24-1 TGTGCCACCAGGGACAGGGGCGATGGCTACACCTTC CATRDRGDGYTF
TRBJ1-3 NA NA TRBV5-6 TGTGCCAGCAGCCCTTACTTAGGGACACAGGCTGGAAACACCATATATTTT CASSPYLGTQAGNTIYF
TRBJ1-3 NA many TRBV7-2 TGTGCCAGCAGCCTTCGGGGGGGGGAAAACACCATATATTTT CASSLRGGENTIYF
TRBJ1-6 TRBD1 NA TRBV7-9 TGTGCCAGCAGCGCTCTTGGGACAGTTAATTCACCCCTCCACTTT CASSALGTVNSPLHF
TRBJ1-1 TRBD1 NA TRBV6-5 TGTGCCGAGGGAGAAAGGGGGCAAACTGAAGCTTTCTTT CAEGERGQTEAFF
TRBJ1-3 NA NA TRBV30 TGTGCCTGGACCCCCACGGGGGGGGCTGGAAACACCATATATTTT CAWTPTGGAGNTIYF
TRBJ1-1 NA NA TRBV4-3 TGCGCCAGCAGCCAAGATCCAGGGAGGACTGAAGCTTTCTTT CASSQDPGRTEAFF
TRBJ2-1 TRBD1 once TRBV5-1 TGCGCCAGCAGCTTGGCCCGTAACAGGGGGACGGACGAGCAGTTCTTC CASSLARNRGTDEQFF
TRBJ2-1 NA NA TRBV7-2 TGTGCCAGCAGGCCAGGGGGGAGGTTCGGGGAGCAGTTCTTC CASRPGGRFGEQFF
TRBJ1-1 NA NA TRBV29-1 TGCAGCGTTGAAGGGACACTGAACACTGAAGCTTTCTTT CSVEGTLNTEAFF
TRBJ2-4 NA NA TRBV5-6 TGTGCCAGCAGCTTGTACCGCGAAAGAGTGTTCGTAGACATTCAGTACTTC CASSLYRERVFVDIQYF
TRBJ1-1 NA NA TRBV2 TGTGCCAGCAGTGTCCGCGGGGAGAACACTGAAGCTTTCTTT CASSVRGENTEAFF
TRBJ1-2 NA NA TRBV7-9 TGTGCCAGCAGCTTAGGAGGTACAAGATCGGGAGGCTACACCTTC CASSLGGTRSGGYTF
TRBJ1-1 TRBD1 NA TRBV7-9 TGTGCCAGCAGCTTAGGCGGAGGGACAGGGGGTGGGAACACTGAAGCTTTCTTT CASSLGGGTGGGNTEAFF